This passage covers 4 T cell receptor beta chains from one sample sequenced in a study of shared clonotypes between healthy human individuals. Selected positively for CCR7 and CD45RO-negative, naive CD8 cells excluded terminally differentiated effector memory CD45RA+ cells. Sequencing used immunoSEQ multiplex PCR; TCRdb keeps in-frame clones, though not all of them. This repertoire shows hundreds of thousands of clones, 90% to 95% found once; its top ten account for approximately 0.11%. Sequencing was performed on naive CD8+ T cells sorted from blood. Source of these receptors: a woman aged 30 to 39 in good health.

This chain uses TRBV2 with TRBJ2-3; D call uncertain. The ends were cut back, 6 bases at V and 0 bases at J, with 16 bases in the middle. The CDR3 runs 16 residues. The germline V gene encodes CDR1 SNHLY and CDR2 FYNNEI. The CDR3 here is CASSTGVALSTDTQYF. DNA for the CDR3: TGTGCCAGCAGCACTGGGGTCGCGCTAAGCACAGATACGCAGTATTTT.

The chain joins TRBV7-9 to TRBJ1-2; D unresolved. Germline V gene lookup returns CDR1 SEHNR and CDR2 FQNEAQ (reference sequence). V was pared by 5 bases and J by 8 bases, with 12 bases between. The length of the CDR3 is 12 residues. The chain's CDR3 is CASSPVPGGYTF. In DNA form, the CDR3 reads TGTGCCAGCAGCCCAGTCCCGGGAGGCTACACCTTC.

This rearrangement joins TRBV7-9 to TRBJ1-5, with 7 bases fitting TRBD1. Trimming cost V 5 bases and J 6 bases; bases outside gene matches: 13. CDR3 length: 16 residues. Germline-derived CDR1 and CDR2 are SEHNR and FQNEAQ (reference sequence). In nucleotides, the CDR3 is TGTGCCAGCAGCCCCACAGGGGCCCCAGGGGCTCAGCCCCAGCATTTT. It encodes CASSPTGAPGAQPQHF.

The V and J genes are TRBV10-2 and TRBJ1-5, with a tentative D call TRBD1 (6 bases). Germline V CDR1 and CDR2: WSHSY, SAAADI. V lost 3 bases to trimming and J lost 7 bases, with 7 bases between them. The CDR3 loop spans 12 amino acids. CDR3 protein: CASSDQGQPQHF. The CDR3 nucleotides read TGCGCCAGCAGTGACCAGGGGCAGCCCCAGCATTTT.